Listed below are T cell receptor beta chains from one sample, sequenced in a study of cytomegalovirus exposure and HLA in healthy donors. The repertoire was sequenced with immunoSEQ multiplex PCR; TCRdb's copy has only in-frame clones and lacks some. The sample has some 150,000 clones, 85% to 90% seen once; the top ten hold 3.3%. The source material was PBMCs. Receptors originate from a woman under 30 in good health and CMV-seropositive. Both conserved end residues are part of each CDR3. The order of the fields is clone size, J gene, D gene, V gene, CDR3 protein, CDR3 DNA. A D gene is named only where the DNA matches it firmly. Expanded clones get a size class; other rows say once, few or many, or leave the size out.

abundance: .; j_gene: TRBJ2-7; d_gene: TRBD2; v_gene: TRBV27; CDR3aa: CASSLSGRVYEQYF; CDR3nt: TGTGCCAGCAGTCTTAGCGGGAGGGTATACGAGCAGTACTTC
abundance: .; j_gene: TRBJ1-5; d_gene: .; v_gene: TRBV4-1; CDR3aa: CASSQAPPYSNQPQHF; CDR3nt: TGCGCCAGCAGCCAAGCCCCTCCGTATAGCAATCAGCCCCAGCATTTT
abundance: .; j_gene: TRBJ1-5; d_gene: .; v_gene: TRBV18; CDR3aa: CASQRQNDQPQHF; CDR3nt: TGTGCCAGCCAGCGACAGAACGATCAGCCCCAGCATTTT
abundance: .; j_gene: TRBJ1-1; d_gene: .; v_gene: TRBV7-9; CDR3aa: CASSGSGGAFF; CDR3nt: TGTGCCAGCAGCGGGTCCGGGGGAGCTTTCTTT
abundance: .; j_gene: TRBJ2-2; d_gene: TRBD2; v_gene: TRBV7-8; CDR3aa: CASRPTGTITGELFF; CDR3nt: TGTGCCAGCAGGCCTACCGGGACTATCACCGGGGAGCTGTTTTTT
abundance: .; j_gene: TRBJ1-2; d_gene: TRBD1; v_gene: TRBV29-1; CDR3aa: CSVEGGQGGGRGYTF; CDR3nt: TGCAGCGTTGAAGGGGGACAGGGCGGGGGTCGTGGCTACACCTTC
abundance: once; j_gene: TRBJ2-1; d_gene: .; v_gene: TRBV5-5; CDR3aa: CASTNRGGSYNEQFF; CDR3nt: TGTGCCAGCACCAACAGGGGAGGTTCCTACAATGAGCAGTTCTTC
abundance: .; j_gene: TRBJ2-3; d_gene: .; v_gene: TRBV4-1; CDR3aa: CASSQEQSGTDTQYF; CDR3nt: TGCGCCAGCAGCCAAGAACAGTCAGGCACAGATACGCAGTATTTT
abundance: .; j_gene: TRBJ1-2; d_gene: .; v_gene: TRBV2; CDR3aa: CASSARLGGNNYGYTF; CDR3nt: TGTGCCAGCAGTGCCCGTCTGGGGGGTAATAACTATGGCTACACCTTC
abundance: .; j_gene: TRBJ2-1; d_gene: TRBD2; v_gene: TRBV2; CDR3aa: CASSAGLADYNEQFF; CDR3nt: TGTGCCAGCAGCGCCGGACTAGCGGACTACAATGAGCAGTTCTTC
abundance: .; j_gene: TRBJ2-7; d_gene: .; v_gene: TRBV7-2; CDR3aa: CASSLVPSCGSYEQYF; CDR3nt: TGTGCCAGCAGCTTAGTCCCTAGTTGCGGCTCCTACGAGCAGTACTTC
abundance: few; j_gene: TRBJ1-1; d_gene: .; v_gene: TRBV30; CDR3aa: CAWEDTEAFF; CDR3nt: TGTGCCTGGGAGGACACTGAAGCTTTCTTT
abundance: .; j_gene: TRBJ2-2; d_gene: TRBD1; v_gene: TRBV29-1; CDR3aa: CSYDRGVGELFF; CDR3nt: TGCAGCTACGACAGGGGGGTCGGGGAGCTGTTTTTT
abundance: .; j_gene: TRBJ1-1; d_gene: TRBD1; v_gene: TRBV30; CDR3aa: CAWRGTGWSSGMNTEAFF; CDR3nt: TGTGCCTGGAGAGGGACAGGGTGGAGTAGTGGAATGAACACTGAAGCTTTCTTT
abundance: .; j_gene: TRBJ1-2; d_gene: .; v_gene: TRBV6-1; CDR3aa: CASSEALVGGGYTF; CDR3nt: TGTGCCAGCAGTGAAGCGCTTGTGGGGGGTGGCTACACCTTC
abundance: .; j_gene: TRBJ2-3; d_gene: TRBD2; v_gene: TRBV11-3; CDR3aa: CASSLRGGSTDTQYF; CDR3nt: TGTGCCAGCAGCTTACGGGGAGGGAGCACAGATACGCAGTATTTT
abundance: .; j_gene: TRBJ1-2; d_gene: TRBD1; v_gene: TRBV27; CDR3aa: CASSKRQGSNYGYTF; CDR3nt: TGTGCCAGCAGTAAACGACAGGGATCTAACTATGGCTACACCTTC
abundance: once; j_gene: TRBJ1-3; d_gene: .; v_gene: TRBV6-5; CDR3aa: CASSLLRASGNTIYF; CDR3nt: TGTGCCAGCAGTCTCCTGAGGGCCTCTGGAAACACCATATATTTT
abundance: once; j_gene: TRBJ2-7; d_gene: TRBD1; v_gene: TRBV18; CDR3aa: CASSTGQGSSYEQYF; CDR3nt: TGTGCCAGCTCGACGGGACAGGGTAGCTCCTACGAGCAGTACTTC
abundance: .; j_gene: TRBJ2-7; d_gene: TRBD1; v_gene: TRBV12-5; CDR3aa: CASGLGGQGYEQYF; CDR3nt: TGTGCTAGTGGTTTGGGGGGACAGGGCTACGAGCAGTACTTC
abundance: .; j_gene: TRBJ1-4; d_gene: TRBD1; v_gene: TRBV9; CDR3aa: CASSLGGTGNEKLFF; CDR3nt: TGTGCCAGCAGCTTGGGAGGGACAGGGAATGAAAAACTGTTTTTT
abundance: .; j_gene: TRBJ2-1; d_gene: TRBD1; v_gene: TRBV5-1; CDR3aa: CASSLEDRGSYNEQFF; CDR3nt: TGCGCCAGCAGCTTGGAAGACAGGGGCTCCTACAATGAGCAGTTCTTC
abundance: .; j_gene: TRBJ2-7; d_gene: TRBD2; v_gene: TRBV4-3; CDR3aa: CASSQGLAETYEQYF; CDR3nt: TGCGCCAGCAGCCAAGGACTAGCGGAGACATACGAGCAGTACTTC
abundance: .; j_gene: TRBJ2-7; d_gene: .; v_gene: TRBV2; CDR3aa: CASSEPLRAYEQYF; CDR3nt: TGTGCCAGCAGTGAACCCCTTCGAGCCTACGAGCAGTACTTC
abundance: .; j_gene: TRBJ1-5; d_gene: .; v_gene: TRBV11-2; CDR3aa: CASSLSNLGGRNQPQHF; CDR3nt: TGTGCCAGCAGCTTATCCAACTTGGGCGGGCGCAATCAGCCCCAGCATTTT
abundance: once; j_gene: TRBJ2-2; d_gene: .; v_gene: TRBV7-9; CDR3aa: CASSLGGTYTGELFF; CDR3nt: TGTGCCAGCAGCTTAGGCGGGACCTATACCGGGGAGCTGTTTTTT
abundance: .; j_gene: TRBJ2-5; d_gene: .; v_gene: TRBV5-4; CDR3aa: CASSPPTLGSLQETQYF; CDR3nt: TGTGCCAGCAGCCCACCAACCCTCGGGTCCCTCCAAGAGACCCAGTACTTC
abundance: .; j_gene: TRBJ2-1; d_gene: TRBD2; v_gene: TRBV5-6; CDR3aa: CASSLASGRANEQFF; CDR3nt: TGTGCCAGCAGCTTGGCTAGCGGGAGGGCCAATGAGCAGTTCTTC
abundance: .; j_gene: TRBJ1-1; d_gene: .; v_gene: TRBV30; CDR3aa: CAWAGTQRTEAFF; CDR3nt: TGTGCCTGGGCGGGCACCCAGCGGACTGAAGCTTTCTTT
abundance: .; j_gene: TRBJ2-7; d_gene: TRBD1; v_gene: TRBV7-2; CDR3aa: CASSLRTGRTYEQYF; CDR3nt: TGTGCCAGCAGCTTACGGACAGGGAGGACCTACGAGCAGTACTTC
abundance: .; j_gene: TRBJ2-1; d_gene: TRBD1; v_gene: TRBV5-8; CDR3aa: CASSRNRGIMANEQFF; CDR3nt: TGTGCCAGCAGCAGGAACAGGGGAATAATGGCCAATGAGCAGTTCTTC
abundance: .; j_gene: TRBJ2-2; d_gene: .; v_gene: TRBV7-6; CDR3aa: CASSTIPGIPNTGELFF; CDR3nt: TGTGCCAGCAGTACTATCCCAGGGATCCCGAACACCGGGGAGCTGTTTTTT
abundance: .; j_gene: TRBJ2-1; d_gene: TRBD2; v_gene: TRBV9; CDR3aa: CASTPGLAVYNEQFF; CDR3nt: TGTGCCAGTACCCCAGGGCTAGCGGTCTACAATGAGCAGTTCTTC
abundance: .; j_gene: TRBJ2-5; d_gene: TRBD2; v_gene: TRBV11-2; CDR3aa: CASSQRKGGTTRIETQYF; CDR3nt: TGTGCCAGCAGCCAACGGAAGGGAGGGACTACCAGGATCGAGACCCAGTACTTC
abundance: .; j_gene: TRBJ1-4; d_gene: .; v_gene: TRBV2; CDR3aa: CASRTSINEKLFF; CDR3nt: TGTGCCAGCAGAACTTCCATCAATGAAAAACTGTTTTTT
abundance: .; j_gene: TRBJ2-3; d_gene: TRBD2; v_gene: TRBV5-1; CDR3aa: CASSLSLAAGDTQYF; CDR3nt: TGCGCCAGCAGCTTGAGTCTAGCGGCCGGAGATACGCAGTATTTT
abundance: .; j_gene: TRBJ1-6; d_gene: .; v_gene: TRBV2; CDR3aa: CASSDPTRSSYNSPLHF; CDR3nt: TGTGCCAGCAGTGACCCGACAAGAAGCTCCTATAATTCACCCCTCCACTTT
abundance: .; j_gene: TRBJ2-7; d_gene: .; v_gene: TRBV6-5; CDR3aa: CASSRGHRYEQYF; CDR3nt: TGTGCCAGCAGCCGGGGTCACCGCTACGAGCAGTACTTC
abundance: .; j_gene: TRBJ2-7; d_gene: TRBD1; v_gene: TRBV30; CDR3aa: CAWSVFGPGQGYYEQYF; CDR3nt: TGTGCCTGGAGTGTATTTGGTCCAGGACAGGGGTATTACGAGCAGTACTTC
abundance: .; j_gene: TRBJ2-2; d_gene: TRBD2; v_gene: TRBV27; CDR3aa: CASRTSGTGELFF; CDR3nt: TGTGCCAGCAGGACTAGCGGGACCGGGGAGCTGTTTTTT
abundance: .; j_gene: TRBJ2-1; d_gene: TRBD2; v_gene: TRBV11-3; CDR3aa: CASSLVRLAGVGEEQFF; CDR3nt: TGTGCCAGCAGCTTAGTTCGGCTAGCGGGAGTCGGGGAGGAGCAGTTCTTC
abundance: .; j_gene: TRBJ2-7; d_gene: .; v_gene: TRBV14; CDR3aa: CASSQGGDFGSYEQYF; CDR3nt: TGTGCCAGCAGCCAGGGCGGGGACTTCGGCTCCTACGAGCAGTACTTC
abundance: .; j_gene: TRBJ2-5; d_gene: TRBD1; v_gene: TRBV29-1; CDR3aa: CSLWDSTAQETQYF; CDR3nt: TGCAGCCTTTGGGACAGTACCGCGCAAGAGACCCAGTACTTC
abundance: once; j_gene: TRBJ2-5; d_gene: .; v_gene: TRBV30; CDR3aa: CAWSVGSGRETQYF; CDR3nt: TGTGCCTGGAGTGTAGGGTCAGGGCGGGAGACCCAGTACTTC
abundance: few; j_gene: TRBJ2-7; d_gene: .; v_gene: TRBV5-4; CDR3aa: CASSKPSAGLSEQYF; CDR3nt: TGTGCCAGCAGCAAGCCGTCGGCAGGCCTCAGTGAGCAGTACTTC
abundance: .; j_gene: TRBJ2-5; d_gene: TRBD1; v_gene: TRBV9; CDR3aa: CASSAGTAPGKTQYF; CDR3nt: TGTGCCAGCAGCGCCGGGACAGCCCCCGGGAAGACCCAGTACTTC
abundance: .; j_gene: TRBJ2-7; d_gene: .; v_gene: TRBV11-2; CDR3aa: CASSLVAGAQYEQYF; CDR3nt: TGTGCCAGCAGCTTAGTGGCTGGAGCTCAATACGAGCAGTACTTC
abundance: .; j_gene: TRBJ2-3; d_gene: .; v_gene: TRBV11-3; CDR3aa: CASSLWGSEGTDTQYF; CDR3nt: TGTGCCAGCAGCTTATGGGGATCGGAGGGCACAGATACGCAGTATTTT
abundance: few; j_gene: TRBJ1-2; d_gene: .; v_gene: TRBV5-1; CDR3aa: CASSLDSSYGYTF; CDR3nt: TGCGCCAGCAGCTTGGACAGTTCCTATGGCTACACCTTC
abundance: .; j_gene: TRBJ2-7; d_gene: .; v_gene: TRBV7-9; CDR3aa: CASSLVGYEQYF; CDR3nt: TGTGCCAGCAGCTTAGTCGGCTACGAGCAGTACTTC